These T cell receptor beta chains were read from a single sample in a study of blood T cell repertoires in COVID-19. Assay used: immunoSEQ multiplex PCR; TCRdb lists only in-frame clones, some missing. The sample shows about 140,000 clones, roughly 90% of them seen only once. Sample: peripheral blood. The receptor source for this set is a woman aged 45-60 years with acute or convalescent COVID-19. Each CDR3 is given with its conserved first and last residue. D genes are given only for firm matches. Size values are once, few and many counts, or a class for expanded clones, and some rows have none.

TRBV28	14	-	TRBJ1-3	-	CASSFIQAGNTIYF	TGTGCCAGCAGTTTTATACAGGCTGGAAACACCATATATTTT
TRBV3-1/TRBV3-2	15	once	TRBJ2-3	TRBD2	CASSRLTSGTDTQYF	TGTGCCAGCAGCCGCTTGACTAGCGGCACAGATACGCAGTATTTT
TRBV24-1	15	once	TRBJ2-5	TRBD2	CATSDFRGVQETQYF	TGTGCCACCAGTGATTTCCGGGGGGTCCAAGAGACCCAGTACTTC
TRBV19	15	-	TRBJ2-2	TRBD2	CASSETSGRPGELFF	TGTGCCAGTAGCGAGACTAGCGGGAGGCCCGGGGAGCTGTTTTTT
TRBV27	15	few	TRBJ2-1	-	CASSDDSTSYNEQFF	TGTGCCAGCAGTGACGACAGTACTTCCTACAATGAGCAGTTCTTC
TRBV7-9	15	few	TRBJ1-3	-	CASGIDSHSGNTIYF	TGTGCCAGCGGGATCGACAGCCACTCTGGAAACACCATATATTTT
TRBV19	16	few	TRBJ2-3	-	CASSIGLGMIGDTQYF	TGTGCCAGTAGTATTGGCCTAGGAATGATTGGAGATACGCAGTATTTT
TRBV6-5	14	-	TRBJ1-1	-	CASTFGQLNTEAFF	TGTGCCAGCACCTTCGGACAGCTGAACACTGAAGCTTTCTTT
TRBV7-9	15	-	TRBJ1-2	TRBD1	CASSHGTGEFDGYTF	TGTGCCAGCAGCCACGGAACAGGGGAGTTTGATGGCTACACCTTC
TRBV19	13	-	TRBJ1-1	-	CASSWRGGTEAFF	TGTGCCAGTAGTTGGCGGGGGGGCACTGAAGCTTTCTTT
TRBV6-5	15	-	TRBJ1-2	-	CASSYSPPLSYGYTF	TGTGCCAGCAGTTACTCGCCACCACTGAGCTATGGCTACACCTTC
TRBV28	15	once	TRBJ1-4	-	CASSGGRNMWGKLFF	TGTGCCAGCAGTGGAGGGAGGAATATGTGGGGGAAACTGTTTTTT
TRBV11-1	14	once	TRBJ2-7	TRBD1	CASSPWTGGSEQYF	TGTGCCAGCAGCCCATGGACAGGGGGCTCCGAGCAGTACTTC
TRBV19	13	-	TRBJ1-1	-	CASSINQGREAFF	TGTGCCAGTAGTATTAACCAGGGAAGAGAAGCTTTCTTT
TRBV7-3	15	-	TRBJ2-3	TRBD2	CASSQLAGAADTQYF	TGTGCCAGCAGCCAACTAGCGGGGGCGGCAGATACGCAGTATTTT
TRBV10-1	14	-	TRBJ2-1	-	CASSEQQANNEQFF	TGCGCCAGCAGTGAGCAACAGGCAAATAATGAGCAGTTCTTC
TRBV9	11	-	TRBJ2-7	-	CASSTGAEQYF	TGTGCCAGCAGCACTGGGGCCGAGCAGTACTTC
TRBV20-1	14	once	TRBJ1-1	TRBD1	CSAGGQGGNTEAFF	TGCAGTGCTGGTGGACAGGGGGGGAACACTGAAGCTTTCTTT
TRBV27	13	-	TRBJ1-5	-	CASSLTGNQPQHF	TGTGCCAGCAGTTTAACAGGAAATCAGCCCCAGCATTTT
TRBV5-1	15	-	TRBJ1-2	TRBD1	CASSPGQGIGYGYTF	TGCGCCAGCAGCCCAGGACAGGGGATAGGCTATGGCTACACCTTC
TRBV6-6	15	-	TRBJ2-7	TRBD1	CASSLSTGGYDEQYF	TGTGCCAGCAGTTTGTCGACAGGGGGCTACGACGAGCAGTACTTC
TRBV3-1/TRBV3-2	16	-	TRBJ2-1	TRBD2	CASSQVQRGGYNEQFF	TGTGCCAGCAGCCAAGTCCAGCGGGGGGGCTACAATGAGCAGTTCTTC
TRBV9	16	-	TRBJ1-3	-	CASSSNRELTGNTIYF	TGTGCCAGCAGCTCCAACAGGGAACTTACTGGAAACACCATATATTTT
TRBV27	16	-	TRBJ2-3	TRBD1	CASSFTTGAFTDTQYF	TGTGCCAGCAGTTTTACGACAGGGGCCTTCACAGATACGCAGTATTTT
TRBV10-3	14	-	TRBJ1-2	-	CAISERQYRDGYTF	TGTGCCATCAGTGAGAGACAGTATCGTGATGGCTACACCTTC
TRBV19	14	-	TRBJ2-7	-	CASSIRTKVVEQYF	TGTGCCAGTAGTATCCGAACTAAAGTAGTCGAGCAGTACTTC
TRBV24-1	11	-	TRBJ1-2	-	CATSDLGGYTF	TGTGCCACCAGTGATTTGGGCGGCTACACCTTC
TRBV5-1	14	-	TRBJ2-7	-	CASSLTVTSYEQYF	TGCGCCAGCAGCTTAACAGTGACCTCCTACGAGCAGTACTTC
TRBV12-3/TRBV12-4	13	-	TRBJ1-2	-	CASSFETVRGYTF	TGTGCCAGCAGTTTTGAAACGGTCAGGGGCTACACCTTC
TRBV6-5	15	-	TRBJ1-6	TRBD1	CASLKGGQDHSPLHF	TGTGCCAGCCTGAAAGGGGGACAGGATCATTCACCCCTCCACTTT
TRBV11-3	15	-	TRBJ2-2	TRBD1	CASSLDGTVAGELFF	TGTGCCAGCAGCTTAGACGGGACAGTAGCCGGGGAGCTGTTTTTT
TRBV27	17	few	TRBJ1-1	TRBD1	CASSSLPGTDEGTEAFF	TGTGCCAGCAGTTCCCTACCCGGGACAGACGAGGGCACTGAAGCTTTCTTT
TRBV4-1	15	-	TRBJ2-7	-	CASSQARQGTYEQYF	TGCGCCAGCAGCCAAGCGAGGCAGGGAACATACGAGCAGTACTTC
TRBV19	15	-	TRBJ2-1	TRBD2	CASSSSGGRHNEQFF	TGTGCCAGTAGTTCTAGCGGGGGGCGGCACAATGAGCAGTTCTTC
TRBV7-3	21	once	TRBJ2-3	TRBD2	CASSLRGGPWRTLKSTDTQYF	TGTGCCAGCAGCTTAAGGGGAGGGCCATGGAGGACGTTGAAAAGCACAGATACGCAGTATTTT
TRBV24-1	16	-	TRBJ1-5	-	CATSDLKEAHNQPQHF	TGTGCCACCAGTGATTTGAAGGAGGCCCACAATCAGCCCCAGCATTTT